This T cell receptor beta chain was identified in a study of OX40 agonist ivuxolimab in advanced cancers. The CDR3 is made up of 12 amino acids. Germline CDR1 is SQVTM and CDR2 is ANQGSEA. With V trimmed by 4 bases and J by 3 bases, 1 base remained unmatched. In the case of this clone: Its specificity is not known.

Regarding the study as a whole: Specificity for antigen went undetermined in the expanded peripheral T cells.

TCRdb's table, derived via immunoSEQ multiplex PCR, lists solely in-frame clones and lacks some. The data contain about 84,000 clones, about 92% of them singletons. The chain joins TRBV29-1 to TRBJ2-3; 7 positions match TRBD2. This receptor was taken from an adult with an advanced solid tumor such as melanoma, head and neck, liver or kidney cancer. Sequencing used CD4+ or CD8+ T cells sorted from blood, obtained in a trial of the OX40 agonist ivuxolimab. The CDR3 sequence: CSVGGGTDTQYF. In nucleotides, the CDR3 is TGCAGCGTTGGGGGGGGAACAGATACGCAGTATTTT.